These 17 T cell receptor beta chains were all obtained from the same sample, sequenced in a study of cytomegalovirus exposure and HLA in healthy donors. PCR primers comprised 60 Vbeta and 13 Jbeta primers. Sequenced by immunoSEQ multiplex PCR; TCRdb stores in-frame clones only, minus some. The sample data list 130,000 to 150,000 clones. The sequencing sample was made of PBMCs. These receptors all stem from a male donor in good health and CMV-seronegative.

The chain joins TRBV6-6 to TRBJ1-5, with TRBD1 as a possible D gene (5 bases). Looked up from germline, CDR1 is MNHNY and CDR2 is SVGAGI (reference sequence). V dropped 4 bases and J dropped 7 bases, with 8 bases sitting between them. The CDR3 length is 12 residues. CDR3 sequence (DNA): TGTGCCAGCAGTTTGCGGGGGCAGCCCCAGCATTTT. Translated: CASSLRGQPQHF.

The rearrangement joins TRBV16 to TRBJ1-1; TRBD1 aligns across 9 bases. After removal of 5 bases from V and 5 bases from J, the junction contained 3 bases not matched to a gene. The germline gives CDR1 KGHSY, CDR2 FQNENV. This CDR3 has 13 amino acids. CDR3 nucleotides: TGTGCCAGCAGCGAGACAGGGGGAACTGAAGCTTTCTTT. Encoded protein: CASSETGGTEAFF.

The V and J genes are TRBV4-2 and TRBJ1-1; D not certain. The CDR3 covers 12 residues. V was clipped by 5 bases and J by 2 bases, with 6 bases between them. Germline V gene sequence: CDR1 LGHNA, CDR2 YNFKEQ. The CDR3 protein is CASSTLNTEAFF. In nucleotides, the CDR3 is TGTGCCAGCAGCACTCTAAACACTGAAGCTTTCTTT.

The gene calls are TRBV9 and TRBJ2-7, with TRBD2 as a possible D gene (6 bases). CDR1 SGDLS and CDR2 YYNGEE come from the germline V gene. The CDR3 has 12 amino acids. Trimming cost V 1 base and J 7 bases, with 9 bases left between them. The CDR3 is CASSVHRGEQYF. CDR3 nucleotides: TGTGCCAGCAGCGTACACCGGGGGGAGCAGTACTTC.

The V call is TRBV6-4, the J call TRBJ2-7, with TRBD2 as a possible D gene (6 bases). CDR1 is MRHNA and CDR2 is SNTAGT in the germline V gene. Trimming left V 11 bases short and J 2 bases short, with 16 bases between. This CDR3 spans 13 amino acids. DNA of the CDR3: TGTGCCCCCCGTGGGAGGCAAACCTACGAGCAGTACTTC. This translates into CAPRGRQTYEQYF.

V is TRBV23-1 and J is TRBJ1-5; weak D call: TRBD1 (5 bases). TRBV23-1 is classed as an ORF, of uncertain function. V gave up 0 bases and J gave up 5 bases, with 17 bases separating them. The CDR3 totals 17 residues. The CDR3 region has the DNA TGCGCCAGCAGTCAATCGGATGGACACTTTCATCATCAGCCCCAGCATTTT. It encodes CASSQSDGHFHHQPQHF.

The V call is TRBV9, the J call TRBJ2-1; 10 nucleotides line up with TRBD2. Looked up from germline, CDR1 is SGDLS and CDR2 is YYNGEE. The CDR3 length is 15 residues. V trimming: 3 bases; J trimming: 7 bases; junction bases outside the gene matches: 7. The CDR3 region has the DNA TGTGCCAGCAGCGGCCTAGCGGGAGTTCTGAATGAGCAGTTCTTC. Its translation is CASSGLAGVLNEQFF.

The chain combines TRBV12-2 with TRBJ1-5. TRBV12-2 is marked as a pseudogene. There are 15 residues in the CDR3. The CDR3 here is CASRLGGPRGWPQHF. The CDR3 coding sequence is TGTGCAAGTCGCTTAGGCGGGCCTAGAGGGTGGCCCCAGCATTTT.

This sequence joins TRBV10-3 and TRBJ2-7; weak D call: TRBD2 (5 bases). CDR1 is ENHRY, CDR2 SYGVKD, per germline. V lost 5 bases to trimming and J lost 0 bases, with 11 bases between them. This CDR3 is 14 amino acids long. The CDR3: CAISNGGASYEQYF. As DNA, the CDR3 is TGTGCCATCAGTAACGGAGGTGCCTCCTACGAGCAGTACTTC.

The J gene is TRBJ2-3, the V gene TRBV5-8; 14 bases align to TRBD2. CDR3 length: 16 amino acids. V lost 2 bases and J lost 6; bases outside the gene matches: 5. The germline gives CDR1 SGHTS, CDR2 YDEGEE. Here the CDR3 DNA reads TGTGCCAGCAGCTTAGGACTAGCGGGGGGCATTGATACGCAGTATTTT. Translating it yields CASSLGLAGGIDTQYF.

The rearrangement links TRBV10-1 to TRBJ2-1, with 7 bases identical to TRBD1. The trim removed 7 bases at V and 8 bases at J, leaving 5 bases unmatched. CDR1 and CDR2 (germline): WNHNN, SYGVQD (reference sequence). The CDR3 runs 12 residues. CDR3 loop: CASTDREHEQFF. The CDR3 DNA reads TGCGCCAGCACAGACAGGGAGCATGAGCAGTTCTTC.

This chain joins TRBV5-5 and TRBJ2-2; D ambiguous. CDR3 length: 13 amino acids. Germline-derived CDR1 and CDR2 are SGHKS and YYEKEE (reference sequence). Trimming cost V 5 bases and J 5 bases, with 10 bases left between them. CDR3 sequence reads: CASSRGATGELFF. The CDR3 nucleotides read TGTGCCAGCAGTAGAGGAGCTACCGGGGAGCTGTTTTTT.

The V gene is TRBV18, the J gene TRBJ1-2, with D perhaps matching TRBD1 (6 bases). The germline CDR1 and CDR2 sequences are KGHSH and LQKENI. CDR3 size: 15 residues. Between the trimmed V and J ends, which lost 3 bases and 5 bases, there was a span of 16 bases. For the CDR3, the DNA is TGTGCCAGCTCACCCCTCCAGGGGCCAAGTTATGGCTACACCTTC. Protein sequence: CASSPLQGPSYGYTF.

The genes are TRBV7-9 and TRBJ2-7; a weak D match, TRBD2 (5 bases). V was clipped by 5 bases and J by 1 base, with 15 bases between them. The CDR3 has 15 amino acids. Germline-derived CDR1 and CDR2 are SEHNR and FQNEAQ (reference sequence). The CDR3: CASSPKDGESYEQYF. CDR3 nucleotides: TGTGCCAGCAGCCCTAAGGACGGGGAGTCCTACGAGCAGTACTTC.

V and J are TRBV28 and TRBJ2-7; TRBD2 aligns across 7 bases. V lost 6 bases to trimming and J lost 3 bases; unmatched junction nucleotides: 8. There are 14 residues in the CDR3. In germline, CDR1 is MDHEN, CDR2 SYDVKM. The CDR3 DNA follows: TGTGCCAGCAGGTCCCCGGGGGGAGTCTACGAGCAGTACTTC. It specifies CASRSPGGVYEQYF.

The chain is built from TRBV29-1 and TRBJ2-1; 7 bases map to TRBD2. Germline V gene data show CDR1 as SQVTM and CDR2 as ANQGSEA. The CDR3 runs to 15 residues. The junction had 13 bases not matched to a gene; V was cut back by 6 bases and J by 5 bases. The CDR3 DNA sequence: TGCAGCGTGGGAGGGGTCGGGGGATTACACAATGAGCAGTTCTTC. It is translated as CSVGGVGGLHNEQFF.

The V call is TRBV19, the J call TRBJ2-7, with 11 nucleotides matching TRBD1. The germline V gene encodes CDR1 LNHDA and CDR2 SQIVND (reference sequence). V shed 5 bases, J shed 3 bases, and the junction held 3 bases outside the gene matches. This CDR3 is 14 amino acids long. CDR3 DNA: TGTGCCAGTAGTTATGGGACAGGGGGCTACGAGCAGTACTTC. This sequence encodes CASSYGTGGYEQYF. Filled out from reference TRBV19 and TRBJ2-7, the complete variable domain reads DGGITQSPKYLFRKEGQNVTLSCEQNLNHDAMYWYRQDPGQGLRLIYYSQIVNDFQKGDIAEGYSVSREKKESFPLTVTSAQKNPTAFYLCASSYGTGGYEQYFGPGTRLTVT.